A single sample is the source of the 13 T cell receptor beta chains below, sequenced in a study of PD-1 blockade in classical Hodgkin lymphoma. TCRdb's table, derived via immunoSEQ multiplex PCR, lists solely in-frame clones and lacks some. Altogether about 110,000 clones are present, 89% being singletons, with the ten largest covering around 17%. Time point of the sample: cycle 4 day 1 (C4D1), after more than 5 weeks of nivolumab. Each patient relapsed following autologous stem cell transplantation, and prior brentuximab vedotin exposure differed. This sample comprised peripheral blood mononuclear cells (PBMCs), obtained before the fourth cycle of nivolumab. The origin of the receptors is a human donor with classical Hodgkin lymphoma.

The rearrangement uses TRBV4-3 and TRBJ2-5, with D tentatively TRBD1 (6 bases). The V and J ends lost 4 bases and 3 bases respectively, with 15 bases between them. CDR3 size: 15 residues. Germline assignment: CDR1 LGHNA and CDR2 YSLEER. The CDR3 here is CASSLSGQAEETQYF. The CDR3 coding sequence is TGCGCCAGCAGCCTTTCGGGACAAGCAGAAGAGACCCAGTACTTC.

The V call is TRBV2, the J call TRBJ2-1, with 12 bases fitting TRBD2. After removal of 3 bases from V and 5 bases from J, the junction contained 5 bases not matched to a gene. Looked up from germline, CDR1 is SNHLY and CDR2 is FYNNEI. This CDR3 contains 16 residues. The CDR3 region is CASSDHRTSGNNEQFF. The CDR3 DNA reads TGTGCCAGCAGTGATCATCGGACTAGCGGGAACAATGAGCAGTTCTTC. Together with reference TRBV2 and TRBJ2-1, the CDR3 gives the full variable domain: EPEVTQTPSHQVTQMGQEVILRCVPISNHLYFYWYRQILGQKVEFLVSFYNNEISEKSEIFDDQFSVERPDGSNFTLKIRSTKLEDSAMYFCASSDHRTSGNNEQFFGPGTRLTVL.

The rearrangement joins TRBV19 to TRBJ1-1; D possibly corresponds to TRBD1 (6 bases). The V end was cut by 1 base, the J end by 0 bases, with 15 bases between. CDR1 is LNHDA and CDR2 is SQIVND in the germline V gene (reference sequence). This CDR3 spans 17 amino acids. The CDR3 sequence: CASSIAGVLKMNTEAFF. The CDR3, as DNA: TGTGCCAGTAGTATAGCAGGGGTGTTAAAGATGAACACTGAAGCTTTCTTT.

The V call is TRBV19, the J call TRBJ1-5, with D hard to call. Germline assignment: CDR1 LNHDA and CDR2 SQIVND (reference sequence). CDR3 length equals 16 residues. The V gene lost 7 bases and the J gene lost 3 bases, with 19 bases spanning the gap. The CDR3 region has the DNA TGTGCCAGTACCGCTTTTAAGTTCAACAACAATCAGCCCCAGCATTTT. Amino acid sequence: CASTAFKFNNNQPQHF.

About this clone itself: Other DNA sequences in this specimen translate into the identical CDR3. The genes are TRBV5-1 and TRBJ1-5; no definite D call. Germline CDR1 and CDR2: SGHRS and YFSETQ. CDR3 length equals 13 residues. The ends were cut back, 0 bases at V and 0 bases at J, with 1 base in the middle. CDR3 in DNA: TGCGCCAGCAGCTTGGGTAGCAATCAGCCCCAGCATTTT. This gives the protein CASSLGSNQPQHF.

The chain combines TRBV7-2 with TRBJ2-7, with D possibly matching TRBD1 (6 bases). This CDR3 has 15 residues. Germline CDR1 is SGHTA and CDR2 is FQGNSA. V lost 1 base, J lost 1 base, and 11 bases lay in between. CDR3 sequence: CASSLDLGGSYEQYF. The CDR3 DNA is TGTGCCAGCAGCTTAGATTTAGGGGGATCCTACGAGCAGTACTTC. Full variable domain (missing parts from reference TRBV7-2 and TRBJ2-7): GAGVSQSPSNKVTEKGKDVELRCDPISGHTALYWYRQSLGQGLEFLIYFQGNSAPDKSGLPSDRFSAERTGGSVSTLTIQRTQQEDSAVYLCASSLDLGGSYEQYFGPGTRLTVT.

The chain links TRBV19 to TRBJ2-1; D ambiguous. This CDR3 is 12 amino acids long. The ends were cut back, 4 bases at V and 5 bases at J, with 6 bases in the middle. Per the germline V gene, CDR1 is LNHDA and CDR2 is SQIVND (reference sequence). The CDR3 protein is CASSNPDNEQFF. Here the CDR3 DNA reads TGTGCCAGTAGTAACCCAGACAATGAGCAGTTCTTC.

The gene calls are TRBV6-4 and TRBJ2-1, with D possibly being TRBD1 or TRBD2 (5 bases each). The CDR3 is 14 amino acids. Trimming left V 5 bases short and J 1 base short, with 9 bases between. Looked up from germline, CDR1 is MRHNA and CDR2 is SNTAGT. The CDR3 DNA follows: TGTGCCAGCAGTACCTGGGGGTCCTACAATGAGCAGTTCTTC. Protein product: CASSTWGSYNEQFF.

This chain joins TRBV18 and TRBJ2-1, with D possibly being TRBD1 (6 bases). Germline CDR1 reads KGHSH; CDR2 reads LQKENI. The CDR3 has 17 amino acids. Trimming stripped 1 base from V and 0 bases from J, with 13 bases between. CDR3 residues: CASSPRAGASSYNEQFF. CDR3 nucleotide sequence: TGTGCCAGCTCACCACGAGCAGGGGCTAGCTCCTACAATGAGCAGTTCTTC.

In DNA form, the CDR3 reads TGTGCCTGGAGCAACGGACTAGCATCGGACACAGATACGCAGTATTTT. Translation gives CAWSNGLASDTDTQYF. The chain uses TRBV30 and TRBJ2-3; 8 nucleotides line up with TRBD2. The CDR3 has 16 amino acids. Trimming removed 3 bases from V and 2 bases from J; junction bases left unmatched: 10. The germline CDR1 and CDR2 sequences are GTSNPN and SVGIG (reference sequence). The whole variable domain, remainder taken from reference TRBV30 and TRBJ2-3, is SQTIHQWPATLVQPVGSPLSLECTVEGTSNPNLYWYRQAAGRGLQLLFYSVGIGQISSEVPQNLSASRPQDRQFILSSKKLLLSDSGFYLCAWSNGLASDTDTQYFGPGTRLTVL.

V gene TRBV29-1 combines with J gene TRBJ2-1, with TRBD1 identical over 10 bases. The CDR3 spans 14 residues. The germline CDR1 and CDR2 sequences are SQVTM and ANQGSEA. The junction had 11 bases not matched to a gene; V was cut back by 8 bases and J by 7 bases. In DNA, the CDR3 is TGCAGCATCCCAGACAGGGGGCGGAAGAATGAGCAGTTCTTC. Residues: CSIPDRGRKNEQFF.

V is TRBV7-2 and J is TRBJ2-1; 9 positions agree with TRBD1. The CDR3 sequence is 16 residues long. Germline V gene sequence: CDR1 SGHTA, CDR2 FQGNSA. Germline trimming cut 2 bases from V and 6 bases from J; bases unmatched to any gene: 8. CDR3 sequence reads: CASSLPGQGRVNEQFF. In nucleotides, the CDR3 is TGTGCCAGCAGCTTACCGGGACAGGGAAGGGTCAATGAGCAGTTCTTC. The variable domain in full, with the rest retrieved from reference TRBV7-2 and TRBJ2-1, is GAGVSQSPSNKVTEKGKDVELRCDPISGHTALYWYRQSLGQGLEFLIYFQGNSAPDKSGLPSDRFSAERTGGSVSTLTIQRTQQEDSAVYLCASSLPGQGRVNEQFFGPGTRLTVL.

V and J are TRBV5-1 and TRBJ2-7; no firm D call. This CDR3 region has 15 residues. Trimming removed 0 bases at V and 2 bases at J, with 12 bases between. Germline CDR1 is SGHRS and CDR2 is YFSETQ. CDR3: CASSLEQRTTYEQYF. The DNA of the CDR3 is TGCGCCAGCAGCTTGGAACAGAGAACTACCTACGAGCAGTACTTC.